The 21 T cell receptor beta chains given below trace back to one sample, sequenced in a study of beta chain features in type 1 diabetes. Reverse transcription of all isolated RNA meant that expressed TCRB transcripts were sequenced. Method: immunoSEQ multiplex PCR; TCRdb's copy keeps in-frame clones and lacks some. The sample lists hundreds of thousands of clones; around an eighth were seen once. Regarding the study as a whole: Shorter TCRB CDR3s, moderately but significantly so, marked every one of the four CD4+ subsets in Type 1 diabetes patients.

These receptors are not linked to any known antigen. The sequenced sample was naive CD4+ T cells from blood. The receptors originated from a man younger than 35 with type 1 diabetes.

This clone was counted a few times. The rearrangement links TRBV2 to TRBJ1-4; D is unclear. The CDR3 loop spans 13 amino acids. The germline gives CDR1 SNHLY, CDR2 FYNNEI. Deletions cut 7 bases from V and 5 bases from J, with 11 bases between. The CDR3 coding sequence is TGTGCCAGCAAGGGATTTTCGAATGAAAAACTGTTTTTT. Residues: CASKGFSNEKLFF.

The CDR3: CASSPRGVDSYEQYF. The CDR3 DNA reads TGTGCCAGCTCACCACGGGGAGTGGACTCCTACGAGCAGTACTTC. The rearrangement joins TRBV18 to TRBJ2-7; TRBD2 might be the D (5 bases). CDR3 size: 15 residues. The germline V gene has CDR1 KGHSH and CDR2 LQKENI. V dropped 1 base and J dropped 0 bases, with 10 bases sitting between them.

V gene TRBV6-1 combines with J gene TRBJ2-1; no firm D call. This CDR3 has 13 residues. Germline loops: CDR1 MNHNS, CDR2 SASEGT. Trimming took 2 bases from V and 6 from J, leaving 8 bases between them. In DNA, the CDR3 is TGTGCCAGCAGTGAAAGCACACCCAATGAGCAGTTCTTC. As protein: CASSESTPNEQFF.

This clone was detected only a few times. The chain employs TRBV28 and TRBJ2-7, with D hard to call. Germline-derived CDR1 and CDR2 are MDHEN and SYDVKM. Trimming stripped 6 bases from V and 1 base from J, with 10 bases between. The CDR3 is 13 residues long. The CDR3 sequence: CASSLGISYEQYF. The DNA for the CDR3 is TGTGCCAGCAGCCTAGGGATATCCTACGAGCAGTACTTC.

A few counts support this clone. This chain uses TRBV28 with TRBJ2-7; unclear D gene. This CDR3 is 15 amino acids long. Looked up from germline, CDR1 is MDHEN and CDR2 is SYDVKM. V was pared by 6 bases and J by 2 bases, with 17 bases between. The CDR3, as DNA: TGTGCCAGCAGCCGACCCCAGTCGGTTGCCTACGAGCAGTACTTC. Amino acids: CASSRPQSVAYEQYF. The complete variable domain, with remaining parts taken from reference TRBV28 and TRBJ2-7, reads DVKVTQSSRYLVKRTGEKVFLECVQDMDHENMFWYRQDPGLGLRLIYFSYDVKMKEKGDIPEGYSVSREKKERFSLILESASTNQTSMYLCASSRPQSVAYEQYFGPGTRLTVT.

The chain recombines TRBV9 with TRBJ2-3; D is ambiguous. The germline V gene has CDR1 SGDLS and CDR2 YYNGEE. Trimming pared 2 bases from V and 0 bases from J, leaving 10 bases between. The CDR3 is 15 amino acids. CDR3 sequence reads: CASSVWPSSTDTQYF. For the CDR3, the DNA is TGTGCCAGCAGCGTCTGGCCCTCTAGCACAGATACGCAGTATTTT.

Regarding this clone: The junction and the germline gene differ at one end; a read error may be behind it. The rearrangement joins TRBV7-7 to TRBJ1-1, with D unclear. The CDR3 covers 13 residues. Looked up from germline, CDR1 is SSHAT and CDR2 is FNYEAQ (reference sequence). The CDR3 here is CASSSTLNTEAFF. The CDR3 DNA reads as TGTGCTAGCAGCTCGACACTGAACACTGAAGCTTTCTTT.

This clone was counted a few times. The chain uses TRBV27 and TRBJ2-5; D is unresolved. The germline gives CDR1 MNHEY, CDR2 SMNVEV (reference sequence). V gave up 6 bases and J gave up 5 bases, with 16 bases separating them. The CDR3 spans 14 residues. The CDR3 sequence is CASRASGYGETQYF. The DNA of the CDR3 is TGTGCCAGCAGGGCCAGTGGGTATGGGGAGACCCAGTACTTC.

V and J are TRBV2 and TRBJ2-3; 12 bases align to TRBD2. The CDR3 extends over 15 amino acids. With V trimmed by 8 bases and J by 6 bases, 9 bases remained unmatched. Germline lookup yields CDR1 SNHLY and CDR2 FYNNEI. CDR3 sequence reads: CASGGLAGPGDTQYF. DNA of the CDR3: TGTGCCAGCGGAGGACTAGCGGGACCCGGGGATACGCAGTATTTT.

This sequence joins TRBV10-3 and TRBJ2-7; 8 bases fit TRBD1. CDR3 length: 15 amino acids. Per germline, CDR1 ENHRY and CDR2 SYGVKD. The ends lost 3 bases at V and 2 bases at J; junction bases unmatched: 6. The CDR3 bases are TGTGCCATCAGTGATGGGACAGGTAGGACCTACGAGCAGTACTTC. This codes for CAISDGTGRTYEQYF.

The chain recombines TRBV29-1 with TRBJ2-3; perhaps TRBD1 as D (5 bases). Germline V gene data show CDR1 as SQVTM and CDR2 as ANQGSEA. This CDR3 spans 18 amino acids. Trimming removed 1 base at V and 2 bases at J, with 22 bases between. CDR3 nucleotides: TGCAGCGTTGAAGGCGGCAGGGCAAAAGCCCTCTTCACAGATACGCAGTATTTT. It translates to CSVEGGRAKALFTDTQYF.

The chain recombines TRBV30 with TRBJ1-1; D is perhaps TRBD1 (6 bases). V dropped 0 bases and J dropped 8 bases, with 16 bases sitting between them. CDR1 and CDR2 (germline): GTSNPN, SVGIG (reference sequence). The CDR3 length is 14 residues. The CDR3 reads CAWSVASTGGEAFF. The CDR3 region has the DNA TGTGCCTGGAGTGTAGCTTCGACAGGTGGAGAAGCTTTCTTT.

This clone occurred a few times. The chain joins TRBV25-1 to TRBJ1-5; D call uncertain. With 6 bases removed from V and 0 bases from J, the gap between germline ends came to 9 bases. The CDR3 runs to 14 residues. Germline V lookup: CDR1 MGHDK, CDR2 SYGVNS. CDR3 bases: TGTGCCAGCAGGGCAAGCAATAGCAATCAGCCCCAGCATTTT. Protein: CASRASNSNQPQHF.

This clone was seen a handful of times. V is TRBV18 and J is TRBJ2-3; D might be TRBD2 (5 bases). The CDR3 length is 13 residues. Between the trimmed V and J ends, which lost 0 bases and 9 bases, there was a span of 10 bases. Germline V gene data show CDR1 as KGHSH and CDR2 as LQKENI. Here the CDR3 reads CASSPPTTRTQYF. In DNA form, the CDR3 reads TGTGCCAGCTCACCACCGACTACACGGACGCAGTATTTT.

On this clone: At one end the junction does not follow the germline gene, possibly because of a read error. The rearrangement links TRBV5-1 to TRBJ2-2; the match to TRBD1 covers 11 bases. Germline loops: CDR1 SGHRS, CDR2 YFSETQ. CDR3 size: 16 residues. The CDR3 reads CASSEGQGANTGELFF. The CDR3 DNA reads TGCGCCAGCAGCGAAGGACAGGGGGCGAATACCGGGGAGCTGTTTTTT.

This clone was seen only a few times. The genes are TRBV13 and TRBJ1-6; D gene ambiguous. The CDR3 sequence is 14 residues long. CDR1 is PRHDT and CDR2 is FYEKMQ in the germline V gene (reference sequence). V lost 6 bases to trimming and J lost 7 bases, with 13 bases between them. For the CDR3, the DNA is TGTGCCAGCAGACGAAGAAGGTCCAATTCACCCCTCCACTTT. Its protein is CASRRRRSNSPLHF.

V usage is TRBV7-8 and J usage is TRBJ1-2, with a weak D call TRBD1 (5 bases). Trimming left V 2 bases short and J 4 bases short, with 14 bases between. Germline CDR1 and CDR2: SGHVS and FQNEAQ. CDR3 length: 15 residues. The CDR3 loop is CASSLPGGTSYGYTF. The CDR3 DNA is TGTGCCAGCAGCTTACCGGGTGGGACGTCCTATGGCTACACCTTC.

The table lists this clone with a few counts. The chain links TRBV2 to TRBJ1-2; no firm D call. This CDR3 has 14 residues. Trimming removed 7 bases at V and 0 bases at J, with 12 bases between. The germline gives CDR1 SNHLY, CDR2 FYNNEI. The CDR3 DNA sequence: TGTGCCAGCATGAGGACCGGTACTAACTATGGCTACACCTTC. This gives the protein CASMRTGTNYGYTF.

This chain connects TRBV30 to TRBJ2-5; 9 bases line up with TRBD1. The CDR3 sequence is 15 residues long. In germline, CDR1 is GTSNPN, CDR2 SVGIG (reference sequence). Trimming took 3 bases from V and 5 from J; bases not matched to a gene: 10. DNA for the CDR3: TGTGCCTGGAGCACCACAGGGGGCGCAGGGGAGACCCAGTACTTC. Translating gives CAWSTTGGAGETQYF.

The gene calls are TRBV7-2 and TRBJ2-5; D is possibly TRBD2 (6 bases). In germline, CDR1 is SGHTA, CDR2 FQGNSA. This CDR3 has 13 residues. The germline V and J ends were trimmed by 6 bases and 4 bases, with 12 bases remaining between them. The CDR3 DNA reads as TGTGCCAGCAGTACCCTAGCGAGAGAGACCCAGTACTTC. Amino acids: CASSTLARETQYF.

This clone has just a few counts. The chain is built from TRBV6-5 and TRBJ1-2; TRBD1 matches at 8 bases. Trimming cost V 5 bases and J 4 bases; bases outside gene matches: 9. The CDR3 runs 15 residues. The germline CDR1 and CDR2 sequences are MNHEY and SVGAGI. As DNA, the CDR3 is TGTGCCAGCAGTCGACCGGGACAGGCCACCTATGGCTACACCTTC. It codes for CASSRPGQATYGYTF.